These 13 T cell receptor beta chains share one sample of origin, sequenced in a study of blood T cell repertoires in COVID-19. Sequenced by immunoSEQ multiplex PCR; TCRdb stores in-frame clones only, minus some. The table lists a few hundred thousand clones, more than 90% of them singletons. The source material was PBMCs or T cells enriched from blood (not recorded which). These receptor sequences come from a woman aged 25 to 39 who had recovered from COVID-19.

This chain joins TRBV11-2 and TRBJ2-2, with D unclear. V lost 5 bases and J lost 6, with 10 bases in between. The CDR3 consists of 13 residues. Germline V gives CDR1 SGHAT, CDR2 FQNNGV. For the CDR3, the DNA is TGTGCCAGCAGCCCCGGGTTTCCCGGGGAGCTGTTTTTT. Protein product: CASSPGFPGELFF.

This chain joins TRBV7-3 and TRBJ2-3; D possibly corresponds to TRBD2 (6 bases). Per the germline V gene, CDR1 is SGHTA and CDR2 is FQGTGA. The V and J ends lost 5 bases and 0 bases respectively, with 9 bases between them. The CDR3 runs 14 residues. CDR3 DNA sequence: TGTGCCAGCAGCCAAGGACTAAGCACAGATACGCAGTATTTT. It encodes CASSQGLSTDTQYF.

The chain employs TRBV27 and TRBJ1-1; tentative D call: TRBD1 (6 bases). V was cut by 2 bases and J by 4 bases, with 14 bases left in between. This CDR3 has 15 amino acids. CDR1 and CDR2 from the germline V gene are MNHEY and SMNVEV (reference sequence). The CDR3 bases are TGTGCCAGCAGTTTAGGGGGCGCTGGTGGCACTGAAGCTTTCTTT. Protein product: CASSLGGAGGTEAFF.

V usage is TRBV28 and J usage is TRBJ2-7, with D tentatively TRBD2 (5 bases). CDR3 size: 13 residues. V was clipped by 3 bases and J by 3 bases, with 9 bases between them. Germline V gene lookup returns CDR1 MDHEN and CDR2 SYDVKM. The CDR3: CASSFSGFYEQYF. The CDR3 DNA sequence: TGTGCCAGCAGTTTCTCGGGGTTCTACGAGCAGTACTTC.

The chain carries TRBV6-6 and TRBJ2-2; possibly TRBD1 for D (5 bases). This CDR3 has 14 residues. CDR1 is MNHNY, CDR2 SVGAGI, per germline (reference sequence). With 10 bases removed from V and 1 base from J, the gap between germline ends came to 13 bases. CDR3 amino acids: CATRPTGNTGELFF. CDR3 sequence (DNA): TGTGCCACCCGTCCAACAGGGAACACCGGGGAGCTGTTTTTT.

This clone was counted only a few times. The chain recombines TRBV11-3 with TRBJ2-7, with D hard to call. The ends were cut back, 0 bases at V and 5 bases at J, with 5 bases in the middle. Germline V CDR1 and CDR2: SGHNT, YENEEA. The CDR3 is 12 residues long. CDR3 sequence: CASSLDLNEQYF. DNA of the CDR3: TGTGCCAGCAGCTTAGACCTAAACGAGCAGTACTTC.

The chain combines TRBV5-6 with TRBJ2-5; TRBD2 aligns across 10 bases. Germline CDR1 SGHDT, CDR2 YYEEEE. The CDR3 extends over 15 amino acids. V was clipped by 3 bases and J by 5 bases; unmatched bases: 7. The CDR3 spells CASSSLAGDRETQYF. The CDR3 DNA reads as TGTGCCAGCAGCTCTCTAGCGGGAGATAGGGAGACCCAGTACTTC.

V is TRBV13 and J is TRBJ1-6; a possible D gene is TRBD1 (6 bases). The CDR3 has 16 amino acids. Trimming removed 2 bases from V and 7 bases from J, with 15 bases in between. Germline V gene data show CDR1 as PRHDT and CDR2 as FYEKMQ (reference sequence). Here the CDR3 reads CASSLCWGRWNSPLHF. The CDR3 DNA follows: TGTGCCAGCAGCTTATGCTGGGGGCGATGGAATTCACCCCTCCACTTT.

J is TRBJ2-7 and V is TRBV5-8; possible D gene TRBD1, 6 bases. This CDR3 spans 15 amino acids. V was cut by 0 bases and J by 3 bases, with 13 bases left in between. Per the germline V gene, CDR1 is SGHTS and CDR2 is YDEGEE. CDR3 sequence reads: CASSLGPGVDYEQYF. CDR3 nucleotide sequence: TGTGCCAGCAGCTTGGGCCCAGGGGTGGACTACGAGCAGTACTTC.

The rearrangement links TRBV4-1 to TRBJ2-3, with D possibly being TRBD1 (5 bases). The CDR3 is made up of 14 amino acids. Germline values: CDR1 MGHRA, CDR2 YSYEKL. The ends were cut back, 4 bases at V and 4 bases at J, with 12 bases in the middle. The CDR3 DNA sequence: TGCGCCAGCAGCCGGGGCCCCGCGGCAGATACGCAGTATTTT. Protein sequence: CASSRGPAADTQYF.

The chain links TRBV28 to TRBJ2-1; 11 bases are shared with TRBD2. CDR1 and CDR2 from the germline V gene are MDHEN and SYDVKM. This CDR3 spans 16 amino acids. J was trimmed by 5 bases and V by 1 base; bases with no gene match: 4. Written as DNA, the CDR3 is TGTGCCAGCAGTTTATTTGTACTAGCGGGGGACAATGAGCAGTTCTTC. It translates to CASSLFVLAGDNEQFF.

The V and J genes are TRBV21-1 and TRBJ1-4; the D call TRBD1 from the table was never checked on the DNA. TRBV21-1 is assigned pseudogene status. CDR3 size: 16 residues. Written as DNA, the CDR3 is TGTGCCAGCAGCAAAGCGCTCACGACAGATTCTGAAAAACTGTTTTTT. It codes for CASSKALTTDSEKLFF.

The chain combines TRBV30 with TRBJ2-2, with 10 bases fitting TRBD1. The V and J ends lost 4 bases and 7 bases, in that order; junction bases with no gene match: 6. In germline, CDR1 is GTSNPN, CDR2 SVGIG (reference sequence). The CDR3 contains 14 residues. CDR3 region: CAWNMGQGSGELFF. The CDR3 DNA sequence: TGTGCCTGGAATATGGGACAGGGGAGCGGGGAGCTGTTTTTT.